This T cell receptor beta chain was observed in a study of blood T cells in healthy people across ages (dated by TCRdb to 2015 to 2017). Broadly, across the study: In model experiments, template switching captured roughly one uniquely barcoded TCR beta cDNA molecule for every two T cells. The study measured age-related changes in TCR beta repertoire diversity using deep sequencing normalized with unique cDNA molecular identifiers. Donors were grouped into four age groups: young (average roughly 16 years), middle-aged (about 38), aged (around 60) and long-lived (82). Two additional independent replicas of 1 million unique cDNA reads from the same blood draw were analyzed for two donors (one aged 18 to 30 and one aged 80 or older).

Overall results and qualifications from the work: The CMV infection status of donors was not known, potentially confounding age-related changes in expanded clonotypes. Observed TCR beta diversity per million T cells fell roughly linearly with age, and a significant reduction was already apparent by age about 38. Total diversity estimates from one million sequenced T cells were considered lower bounds and underestimates. The percentage of naive T cells measured by flow cytometry correlated strongly with observed TCR beta diversity. Since profiling was done on bulk unsorted PBMCs, naive and antigen-experienced compartments could not be conclusively compared. Compared with the aged group, the long-lived group had more naive CD4+ T cells, fewer expanded clones and increased TCR diversity, a pattern suggesting age selection.

The CDR3 numbers 18 residues from cysteine through phenylalanine. Only CDR3 DNA is held: 54 bases, read in frame from base 1. V is cut by 5 bases and J by 0 bases, and the space between the germline ends is 21 bases. As regards this clonotype: Which antigen it targets is not known. No clone much larger than this one lies a single base away; base qualities are absent.

Systemically healthy Caucasian individuals from Russia, 39 in total and aged 6 to 90 years, were included as donors. Ten milliliters of peripheral blood were drawn from each donor into EDTA-treated Vacutainer tubes. Ficoll-Paque density-gradient centrifugation was used to isolate PBMCs, with at least 6 million obtained per sample. Trizol reagent was used to extract total RNA from the PBMCs, yielding at least 6 micrograms per sample. The percentages of naive CD45RAhigh/CD27high T cells were determined by flow cytometry on a PBMC aliquot from every donor. Library generation was performed with 5' RACE. The reads were generated on an Illumina HiSeq 2500. A second PCR of about 6 to 11 cycles was performed with a sample-barcoded 5' primer and a J-beta primer mix. A template-switch 5' adaptor carrying 12 random nucleotides introduced a unique molecular identifier onto each TCR beta cDNA molecule. Each sample yielded at least 2.5 million CDR3-containing paired-end reads. First-strand cDNA synthesis was performed from all RNA using the Mint cDNA synthesis kit, with priming by a TRBC-specific oligonucleotide. Following uracil-DNA glycosylase treatment, all cDNA underwent a first 18-cycle PCR with the universal primers M1SS and BC2_uni_R. As for the authors' bioinformatics: Each sample was normalized by randomly selecting 1 million high-quality reads, each carrying a distinct molecular identifier. Instead of being binned into consensus sequences, reads with shared molecular identifiers were discarded. MiTCR, set to a Q25 quality threshold and the strictest error-elimination algorithm, was used for CDR3 identification, clonotype clustering and error correction. Lower-bound total TCR beta diversity was estimated with a nonparametric unseen species model using Euler transformation. The raw public reads went through TCRdb reprocessing: fastp at Q25, MiXCR clone calling, in-frame beta chains kept. Rows matching on CDR3 protein sequence are summarized as one entry with the most common DNA and genes. The V and J calls and clone size are TCRdb's, not the authors'. The sample profile shows some 930,000 distinct CDR3 sequences; 25% to 35% of them were found once. 10% to 13% of the sample is held by the ten biggest clonotypes.

These data were also reused for a study on T cells of mothers and their children. The second paper further reports: Nine systemically healthy Caucasian individuals, comprising three mothers and their six children, were included as donors. cDNA synthesis used all of the extracted RNA, with approximately 1.4 ug of RNA in each 15 ul reaction. In the second PCR, the M1S primer added sample barcodes and 2-4 random nucleotides. Over 9 million TCR beta CDR3 reads came from each mother, compared with about 3.2 million reads from each child. Thymic selection similarly shapes TCR recombination output in related and unrelated pairs, with minor effect from inherited differences. Normalized repertoire overlap was always found to be slightly, but never significantly, higher in related mother-child pairs than in unrelated mother-child pairs. No persistent microchimeric T cell clones were found, with a detection sensitivity of approximately 94 clones per million clonotypes. In the study, deep NGS was used to compare the TCR beta repertoires of mothers and children, and features distinguishing related mother-child pairs from unrelated individuals were sought. On average, the children were roughly 10 +/- 4 years old, while the mothers were 40 +/- 4 years old. After adapters were ligated using NEBNext reagents, the libraries underwent 100+100 nt paired-end sequencing on an Illumina HiSeq 2000. Mother and child libraries were prepared a month apart and sequenced in separate runs to prevent cross-contamination. For each donor, somewhere between about 450,000 and 2,200,000 distinct TCR beta clonotypes were identified. Naive TCR beta clonotypes were estimated from low-frequency clonotypes matched to each donor's FACS-determined naive share, without sorting.

This chain joins TRBV12-3 or TRBV12-4 to TRBJ2-3; the D gene is possibly TRBD2, with 6 bases matching. Sequences were obtained from blood. This clonotype was sampled from a woman aged 40 to 50 in good health. The nucleotide sequence reads as follows: TGTGCCAGCAGTCCCCCGCCCGGGGCGGGGCCAAGCACAGATACGCAGTATTTT. Its product reads: CASSPPPGAGPSTDTQYF.